This TCR beta chain was captured by sequencing in a study of blood T cell repertoires in COVID-19. Study details: Sample material is recorded as cDNA or gDNA derived from T cells, B-cell-depleted T cells, or PBMCs.

Seattle cases were enrolled at active infection and followed longitudinally. There are 15 residues in the CDR3. Germline lookup yields CDR1 MRHNA and CDR2 SNTAGT. V shed 4 bases, J shed 3 bases, and the junction held 5 bases outside the gene matches. Sequencing used immunoSEQ multiplex PCR; TCRdb keeps in-frame clones, though not all of them. This repertoire shows around 76,000 clones, 65% to 90% found once; its top ten account for about 6.9%. The clonotype was recovered from a man younger than 40 with COVID-19, enrolled during active disease. The sequenced sample was peripheral blood. V usage is TRBV6-4 and J usage is TRBJ1-2, with TRBD1 identical over 10 bases. The CDR3 DNA sequence: TGTGCCAGCAGTGCGACAGGGGGCGCGTACTATGGCTACACCTTC. Protein: CASSATGGAYYGYTF.